This T cell receptor (beta chain) originates from a study of breast tumors, draining lymph nodes, adjacent tissues. Points from the study as a whole: Tumor and nontumor repertoires were significantly more similar in luminal-like than in basal-like breast cancer. Tumors had less TCR diversity than lymph nodes, more than nontumor tissue.

This CDR3 comprises 13 residues. The germline CDR1 and CDR2 sequences are SGHVS and FNYEAQ. V was pared by 4 bases and J by 3 bases, with 7 bases between. This clonotype has ten or more counts. The antigen remains undetermined. A single record per CDR3 protein comes from TCRdb applying MiXCR to the multiplex PCR reads. The sample holds 30,000 to 40,000 distinct CDR3 sequences, roughly 36% seen once. The receptor was isolated from a female donor with breast cancer. Some clones in this sample may be carry-over from other donors' samples. The sequenced sample was breast tumor tissue. The rearrangement joins TRBV7-6 to TRBJ1-5, with D uncertain. The CDR3 loop reads CASSSQINQPQHF. Here the CDR3 DNA reads TGTGCCAGCAGCTCCCAGATCAATCAGCCCCAGCATTTT. Complete variable domain (other parts from reference TRBV7-6 and TRBJ1-5): GAGVSQSPRYKVTKRGQDVALRCDPISGHVSLYWYRQALGQGPEFLTYFNYEAQQDKSGLPNDRFSAERPEGSISTLTIQRTEQRDSAMYRCASSSQINQPQHFGDGTRLSIL.